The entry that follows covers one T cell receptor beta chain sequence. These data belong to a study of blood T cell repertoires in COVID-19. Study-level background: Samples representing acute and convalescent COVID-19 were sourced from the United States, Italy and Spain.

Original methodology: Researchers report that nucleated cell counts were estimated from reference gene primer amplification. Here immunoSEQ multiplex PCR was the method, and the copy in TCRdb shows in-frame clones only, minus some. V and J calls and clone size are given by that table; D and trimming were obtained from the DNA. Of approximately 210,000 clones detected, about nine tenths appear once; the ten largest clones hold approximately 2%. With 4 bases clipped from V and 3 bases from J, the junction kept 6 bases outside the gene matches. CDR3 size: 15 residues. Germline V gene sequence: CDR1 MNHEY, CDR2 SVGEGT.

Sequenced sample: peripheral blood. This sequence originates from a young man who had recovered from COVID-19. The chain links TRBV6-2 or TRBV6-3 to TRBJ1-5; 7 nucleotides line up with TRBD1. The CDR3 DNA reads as TGTGCCAGCAGTTTCCGGGACAGACCCAATCAGCCCCAGCATTTT. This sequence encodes CASSFRDRPNQPQHF.